Presented here are 9 T cell receptor beta chains from one specimen sequenced in a study of blood T cell repertoires in COVID-19 (dated by TCRdb to about 2020). Library preparation was by the immunoSEQ multiplex PCR assay. In its TCRdb copy, this immuneACCESS table keeps in-frame sequences only and misses some clones. Where compared with another copy, unresolved V genes explain less than half of these, and the others have no known cause. This sample has around 200,000 clones in its table, and about 90% of those were observed once. The top ten constitute around 0.63% of the sample. The sequenced sample consisted of peripheral blood. The receptor source for this set is a man in his fifties or sixties with acute or convalescent COVID-19.

The chain joins TRBV18 to TRBJ1-2; 9 positions match TRBD1. J was trimmed by 5 bases and V by 2 bases; bases with no gene match: 12. The CDR3 extends over 17 amino acids. The germline CDR1 and CDR2 sequences are KGHSH and LQKENI. This CDR3 is CASSPNKGQGVEYGYTF. DNA of the CDR3: TGTGCCAGCTCACCAAATAAGGGACAGGGAGTGGAGTATGGCTACACCTTC.

The CDR3 coding sequence is TGTGCCAGCAGTTCAACGGCGACCGGGAACACCTTC. Protein sequence: CASSSTATGNTF. This chain links TRBV28 with TRBJ1-2, with no clear D. The CDR3 consists of 12 residues. Trimming pared 4 bases from V and 12 bases from J, leaving 15 bases between. Germline CDR1 is MDHEN and CDR2 is SYDVKM.

The chain employs TRBV28 and TRBJ2-6, with 10 bases fitting TRBD1. The CDR3 length is 19 residues. The trim removed 6 bases at V and 1 base at J, leaving 12 bases unmatched. CDR1 and CDR2 (germline): MDHEN, SYDVKM. The CDR3 here is CASSTPPGQGLSGANVLTF. DNA of the CDR3: TGTGCCAGCAGCACCCCACCGGGACAGGGGCTGTCTGGGGCCAACGTCCTGACTTTC.

J is TRBJ1-1 and V is TRBV2, with D possibly TRBD1 on 5 matching bases. The CDR3 runs 11 residues. Germline assignment: CDR1 SNHLY and CDR2 FYNNEI. With 9 bases removed from V and 2 bases from J, the gap between germline ends came to 7 bases. CDR3 DNA sequence: TGTGCCAGTGACAGAAACACTGAAGCTTTCTTT. It encodes CASDRNTEAFF.

The chain links TRBV27 to TRBJ2-7, with 7 bases identical to TRBD1. J gave up 1 base and V 3 bases, and 6 bases lay outside the gene matches. CDR3 length: 15 amino acids. Germline V gene lookup returns CDR1 MNHEY and CDR2 SMNVEV (reference sequence). Here the CDR3 reads CASSFSTGPSYEQYF. The CDR3 DNA sequence: TGTGCCAGCAGTTTTTCGACAGGGCCTTCCTACGAGCAGTACTTC.

In nucleotides, the CDR3 is TGTGCCAGCAGCCCACCTCTAGAGTACAATGAGCAGTTCTTC. Its translation: CASSPPLEYNEQFF. The chain has TRBV28 and TRBJ2-1; no firm D call. Trimming pared 6 bases from V and 4 bases from J, leaving 13 bases between. CDR3 length: 14 residues. CDR1 is MDHEN and CDR2 is SYDVKM in the germline V gene.

The chain uses TRBV5-5 and TRBJ2-5; D perhaps matches TRBD1 (6 bases). The CDR3 is made up of 13 amino acids. Trimming left V 4 bases short and J 10 bases short, with 17 bases between. Germline loops: CDR1 SGHKS, CDR2 YYEKEE (reference sequence). The CDR3 here is CASSLTGEADQYF. CDR3 DNA sequence: TGTGCCAGCAGCCTGACAGGCGAGGCAGACCAGTACTTC.

This chain uses TRBV10-1 with TRBJ2-7, with 10 bases aligning to TRBD1. The J segment lost 4 bases and the V segment lost 3 bases, leaving 3 bases of the junction unmatched. The germline gives CDR1 WNHNN, CDR2 SYGVQD (reference sequence). The CDR3 is made up of 14 amino acids. The CDR3 region has the DNA TGCGCCAGCAGTGATCCGGACAGGGGGTACGAGCAGTACTTC. Translating it yields CASSDPDRGYEQYF.

The V call is TRBV12-1, the J call TRBJ1-1; the D segment call TRBD1 is taken from the table without a DNA check. TRBV12-1 is flagged as a pseudogene. There are 16 residues in the CDR3. CDR3 in DNA: TGTGCCAGCAGCCGAAGAGACAGAGACATCGACACTGAAGCTTTCTTT. Translating it yields CASSRRDRDIDTEAFF.